The 32 T cell receptor beta chains reported below all come from one sample, sequenced in a study of identical twins. TCRdb re-called the 5' RACE reads with MiXCR, one entry per CDR3 protein. The data show 250,000 to 300,000 distinct CDR3 sequences, over 8.5% seen once. These data were also filed under a second study, of yellow fever vaccine responses in identical twins.

Sequenced input: CD8+ T cells sorted from blood. The receptor set was obtained from a woman aged 18-29 years in good health.

The chain is built from TRBV4-1 and TRBJ2-3; 7 nucleotides align to TRBD2. The CDR3 has 16 amino acids. CDR1 MGHRA and CDR2 YSYEKL come from the germline V gene. The V gene end was trimmed by 3 bases and the J gene end by 4 bases; junction bases not matched to a gene: 10. CDR3 in DNA: TGCGCCAGCAGCCACCTAGCGGCCTCGGGGGCAGATACGCAGTATTTT. Amino acids: CASSHLAASGADTQYF.

The table lists this clonotype with a few counts. V and J are TRBV15 and TRBJ2-1, with a possible D match to TRBD1 (5 bases). There are 14 residues in the CDR3. The germline CDR1 and CDR2 sequences are LNHNV and YYDKDF (reference sequence). Between the trimmed V and J ends, which lost 0 bases and 6 bases, there was a span of 9 bases. The chain's CDR3 is CATSRDRGPNEQFF. The CDR3 bases are TGTGCCACCAGCAGAGATAGGGGCCCCAATGAGCAGTTCTTC.

This clonotype was counted only a few times. The chain carries TRBV6-1 and TRBJ2-5; maybe TRBD2 (6 bases). This CDR3 contains 14 residues. In germline, CDR1 is MNHNS, CDR2 SASEGT. Trimming shortened V by 6 bases and J by 5 bases, and 16 bases separated the two germline ends. CDR3 residues: CASRGTASGETQYF. CDR3 nucleotides: TGTGCCAGCAGGGGGACTGCCTCGGGCGAGACCCAGTACTTC.

This clonotype was seen a few times. The chain is built from TRBV7-9 and TRBJ1-1; 8 bases agree with TRBD1. This CDR3 comprises 15 residues. The V and J ends lost 5 bases and 1 base, in that order; junction bases with no gene match: 6. Looked up from germline, CDR1 is SEHNR and CDR2 is FQNEAQ (reference sequence). CDR3 nucleotide sequence: TGTGCCAGCAGCCGACAGGGGATGGGGAACACTGAAGCTTTCTTT. It encodes CASSRQGMGNTEAFF.

In this sample, this clonotype turned up many times. The rearrangement links TRBV7-6 to TRBJ2-7; D gene unclear. Germline V gene lookup returns CDR1 SGHVS and CDR2 FNYEAQ. The V end was cut by 3 bases, the J end by 3 bases, with 9 bases between. The CDR3 has 13 amino acids. As DNA, the CDR3 is TGTGCCAGCAGCTTTGGGGATTACTACGAGCAGTACTTC. This codes for CASSFGDYYEQYF. Filled out from reference TRBV7-6 and TRBJ2-7, the complete variable domain reads GAGVSQSPRYKVTKRGQDVALRCDPISGHVSLYWYRQALGQGPEFLTYFNYEAQQDKSGLPNDRFSAERPEGSISTLTIQRTEQRDSAMYRCASSFGDYYEQYFGPGTRLTVT.

This clonotype occurred many times. The chain recombines TRBV20-1 with TRBJ2-7; D may be TRBD2 (5 bases). V was clipped by 0 bases and J by 0 bases, with 9 bases between them. Germline CDR1 DFQATT, CDR2 SNEGSKA (reference sequence). The CDR3 has 14 residues. Written as DNA, the CDR3 is TGCAGTGCTAGAGATACTAGTGTCTCCTACGAGCAGTACTTC. This sequence encodes CSARDTSVSYEQYF.

This clonotype was observed a few times. The rearrangement joins TRBV12-3 or TRBV12-4 to TRBJ2-1, with 10 bases that match TRBD1. The CDR3 length is 15 residues. The V segment lost 6 bases and the J segment 6 bases; nucleotides outside the gene matches: 8. CDR3 sequence: CASRLAGTGVNEQFF. The DNA for the CDR3 is TGTGCCAGCAGACTCGCCGGGACAGGGGTCAATGAGCAGTTCTTC.

A few counts support this clonotype. This rearrangement joins TRBV11-2 to TRBJ2-7; 7 positions match TRBD2. Germline V CDR1 and CDR2: SGHAT, FQNNGV. Trimming at V came to 1 base and at J to 5 bases, leaving 2 bases not matched to a gene. The CDR3 consists of 13 residues. CDR3 nucleotide sequence: TGTGCCAGCAGCTTAGTACGGGGGGACGAGCAGTACTTC. It specifies CASSLVRGDEQYF.

This clonotype was observed a handful of times. The V call is TRBV5-1, the J call TRBJ2-1; D gene unclear. The CDR3 is 14 residues long. CDR1 and CDR2 (germline): SGHRS, YFSETQ. V dropped 3 bases and J dropped 5 bases, with 12 bases sitting between them. CDR3 bases: TGCGCCAGCAGCTCTCGTGATAGCCACAATGAGCAGTTCTTC. Its translation is CASSSRDSHNEQFF.

This clonotype was observed a few times. V gene TRBV9 combines with J gene TRBJ2-1; a weak D match, TRBD2 (5 bases). In germline, CDR1 is SGDLS, CDR2 YYNGEE. V was pared by 4 bases and J by 8 bases, with 16 bases between. CDR3 length equals 14 residues. The CDR3 protein is CASSLVHTGDEQFF. For the CDR3, the DNA is TGTGCCAGCAGCTTGGTCCACACCGGGGATGAGCAGTTCTTC.

The chain uses TRBV6-1 and TRBJ2-1, with 13 bases lining up with TRBD2. The CDR3 spans 15 residues. From germline, CDR1 is MNHNS and CDR2 SASEGT. Trimming removed 5 bases from V and 7 bases from J; junction bases left unmatched: 5. The CDR3 DNA reads TGTGCCAGCAGTATGACTAGCGGGGGGCATAATGAGCAGTTCTTC. It is translated as CASSMTSGGHNEQFF.

This clonotype was detected ten times or more. The chain joins TRBV10-3 to TRBJ2-7; D perhaps matches TRBD1 (5 bases). This CDR3 is 11 amino acids long. Trimming removed 8 bases at V and 3 bases at J, with 8 bases between. Germline loops: CDR1 ENHRY, CDR2 SYGVKD. The CDR3 DNA is TGTGCCATCGATGACAGCTACGAGCAGTACTTC. This gives the protein CAIDDSYEQYF.

This clonotype turned up a few times. The V and J genes are TRBV28 and TRBJ1-4; D unresolved. Germline-derived CDR1 and CDR2 are MDHEN and SYDVKM. The CDR3 extends over 15 amino acids. V lost 3 bases, J lost 2 bases, and 10 bases lay in between. CDR3 coding DNA: TGTGCCAGCAGTTTTGGGGTCCAGACTAATGAAAAACTGTTTTTT. This translates into CASSFGVQTNEKLFF.

This clonotype was picked up many times. V gene TRBV7-8 combines with J gene TRBJ2-7; a weak D match, TRBD2 (5 bases). This CDR3 is 12 amino acids long. Between the trimmed V and J ends, which lost 4 bases and 4 bases, there was a span of 8 bases. Germline CDR1 SGHVS, CDR2 FQNEAQ. This chain's CDR3 is CASSWGAYEQYF. CDR3 bases: TGTGCCAGCAGCTGGGGAGCGTACGAGCAGTACTTC.

This clonotype showed up many times. One junction end disagrees with the germline gene, perhaps due to a read error. V and J are TRBV7-7 and TRBJ2-2; D call uncertain. The CDR3 is 13 residues long. Germline CDR1 is SSHAT and CDR2 is FNYEAQ (reference sequence). The CDR3 protein is CASSLLGAGELFF. The DNA of the CDR3 is TGTGCTAGCAGCCTCCTTGGGGCCGGGGAGCTGTTTTTT.

This clonotype was recorded many times. This chain links TRBV11-2 with TRBJ2-7; the D gene is possibly TRBD2 (6 bases). V was shortened by 1 base and J by 3 bases, with 13 bases between the two germline ends. CDR1 is SGHAT and CDR2 is FQNNGV in the germline V gene. The CDR3 has 15 amino acids. The CDR3 here is CASSLGELAFYEQYF. The CDR3 nucleotides read TGTGCCAGCAGCTTAGGTGAACTAGCTTTCTACGAGCAGTACTTC.

This clonotype was counted many times. The chain has TRBV14 and TRBJ2-7; 10 nucleotides agree with TRBD1. The trim removed 4 bases at V and 7 bases at J, leaving 10 bases unmatched. The CDR3 consists of 15 residues. Germline lookup yields CDR1 SGHDN and CDR2 FVKESK. The CDR3 region is CASSPWDRGTGEQYF. The CDR3 DNA sequence: TGTGCCAGCAGCCCTTGGGACAGGGGCACGGGTGAGCAGTACTTC.

The chain couples TRBV7-6 to TRBJ1-3; no clear D. CDR3 size: 16 residues. CDR1 is SGHVS and CDR2 is FNYEAQ in the germline V gene. Trimming cost V 1 base and J 0 bases, with 10 bases left between them. The CDR3 loop is CASSLGAESSGNTIYF. In nucleotides, the CDR3 is TGTGCCAGCAGCTTAGGGGCCGAGAGCTCTGGAAACACCATATATTTT.

The chain employs TRBV11-2 and TRBJ2-1; 11 nucleotides match TRBD2. Germline CDR1 and CDR2: SGHAT and FQNNGV. The CDR3 is made up of 17 amino acids. V lost 5 bases to trimming and J lost 10 bases; unmatched junction nucleotides: 16. CDR3 DNA sequence: TGTGCCAGCAGCCCGCGACTAGCGGGAACTTCGATGCGCGAGCAGTTCTTC. This codes for CASSPRLAGTSMREQFF. The full variable domain, its missing parts supplied by reference TRBV11-2 and TRBJ2-1, is EAGVAQSPRYKIIEKRQSVAFWCNPISGHATLYWYQQILGQGPKLLIQFQNNGVVDDSQLPKDRFSAERLKGVDSTLKIQPAKLEDSAVYLCASSPRLAGTSMREQFFGPGTRLTVL.

This sequence joins TRBV28 and TRBJ1-6; D is unclear. This CDR3 is 12 amino acids long. The germline gives CDR1 MDHEN, CDR2 SYDVKM. The V end lost 6 bases, the J end lost 8 bases, and 8 bases lay between the germline ends. This chain's CDR3 is CASRDGDSPLHF. The CDR3 DNA reads as TGTGCCAGCAGAGACGGTGATTCACCCCTCCACTTT.

This clonotype was seen repeatedly, ten times or more. The chain is built from TRBV7-9 and TRBJ2-4, with 7 bases matching TRBD1. Germline lookup yields CDR1 SEHNR and CDR2 FQNEAQ (reference sequence). The CDR3 runs to 16 residues. Germline trimming cut 5 bases from V and 3 bases from J; bases unmatched to any gene: 10. CDR3 nucleotides: TGTGCCAGCAGCCCAAGACAGGGCGTCGGCAAAAACATTCAGTACTTC. This translates into CASSPRQGVGKNIQYF.

This clonotype was counted many times. The chain couples TRBV12-3 or TRBV12-4 to TRBJ2-5, with D unclear. The CDR3 is made up of 14 amino acids. Trimming took off 7 bases at V and 2 bases at J, with 14 bases between the two ends. As DNA, the CDR3 is TGTGCCAGCACCCTTAGTGCATCTCAAGAGACCCAGTACTTC. Translated, it gives CASTLSASQETQYF.

This clonotype showed up many times. The chain combines TRBV29-1 with TRBJ2-1; 8 positions match TRBD1. This CDR3 is built from 17 residues. The V segment lost 1 base and the J segment 4 bases; nucleotides outside the gene matches: 12. Germline assignment: CDR1 SQVTM and CDR2 ANQGSEA. The CDR3 DNA reads as TGCAGCGTTGAAGGCGAGGGATGGACAGGGACTTACAATGAGCAGTTCTTC. The encoded protein is CSVEGEGWTGTYNEQFF.

This clonotype has ten or more counts. CDR3 sequence: CASSFGRGPYEQYF. The CDR3, as DNA: TGTGCCAGCAGTTTCGGCAGGGGGCCCTACGAGCAGTACTTC. This chain links TRBV28 with TRBJ2-7, with TRBD1 matching over 8 bases. CDR3 length equals 14 residues. The germline V gene has CDR1 MDHEN and CDR2 SYDVKM. Trimming took 3 bases from V and 2 from J; bases not matched to a gene: 3.

The chain employs TRBV29-1 and TRBJ2-7, with 9 positions matching TRBD1. The ends lost 7 bases at V and 1 base at J; junction bases unmatched: 8. CDR1 is SQVTM, CDR2 ANQGSEA, per germline. CDR3 length equals 14 residues. The CDR3 nucleotides read TGCAGCGCCTCCGGGACAGGGTTTTCCTACGAGCAGTACTTC. Translation: CSASGTGFSYEQYF.

J is TRBJ2-3 and V is TRBV30, with a weak D call TRBD2 (5 bases). This CDR3 region has 16 residues. The germline gives CDR1 GTSNPN, CDR2 SVGIG (reference sequence). The V end was cut by 3 bases, the J end by 2 bases, with 18 bases between. Written as DNA, the CDR3 is TGTGCCTGGAGGATAGGGAGTTCGTACTCCACAGATACGCAGTATTTT. Residues: CAWRIGSSYSTDTQYF.

This clonotype was seen only a few times. The chain links TRBV9 to TRBJ2-3; D not certain. V gave up 0 bases and J gave up 14 bases, with 13 bases separating them. Germline V gives CDR1 SGDLS, CDR2 YYNGEE. The CDR3 loop spans 12 amino acids. The CDR3 region has the DNA TGTGCCAGCAGCGTAGATGTATTTAAGCGGTATTTT. As protein: CASSVDVFKRYF. Complete variable domain (other parts from reference TRBV9 and TRBJ2-3): DSGVTQTPKHLITATGQRVTLRCSPRSGDLSVYWYQQSLDQGLQFLIQYYNGEERAKGNILERFSAQQFPDLHSELNLSSLELGDSALYFCASSVDVFKRYFGPGTRLTVL.

V is TRBV12-5 and J is TRBJ1-1; D is unclear. V gave up 7 bases and J gave up 1 base, with 13 bases separating them. Germline lookup yields CDR1 LGHNT and CDR2 FRNRAP. The CDR3 spans 14 residues. CDR3 amino acids: CASATTGKNTEAFF. CDR3 in DNA: TGTGCTAGTGCAACCACGGGGAAGAACACTGAAGCTTTCTTT.

This clonotype occurred a few times. The chain recombines TRBV4-3 with TRBJ2-1; D ambiguous. Germline V gene lookup returns CDR1 LGHNA and CDR2 YSLEER. Trimming took 0 bases from V and 0 from J, leaving 12 bases between them. The CDR3 is 17 residues long. The CDR3 sequence: CASSQDVTSSSYNEQFF. CDR3 sequence (DNA): TGCGCCAGCAGCCAAGATGTAACCTCGAGCTCCTACAATGAGCAGTTCTTC.

Ten or more counts support this clonotype. J is TRBJ2-7 and V is TRBV7-9, with D perhaps given as TRBD1 or TRBD2 (6 bases each). The CDR3 is made up of 14 amino acids. V dropped 2 bases and J dropped 2 bases, with 10 bases sitting between them. Germline CDR1 is SEHNR and CDR2 is FQNEAQ (reference sequence). DNA for the CDR3: TGTGCCAGCAGCTTACCGGGGGCTCCCTACGAGCAGTACTTC. Protein product: CASSLPGAPYEQYF. The whole variable domain, remainder taken from reference TRBV7-9 and TRBJ2-7, is DTGVSQNPRHKITKRGQNVTFRCDPISEHNRLYWYRQTLGQGPEFLTYFQNEAQLEKSRLLSDRFSAERPKGSFSTLEIQRTEQGDSAMYLCASSLPGAPYEQYFGPGTRLTVT.

The gene calls are TRBV11-3 and TRBJ2-3; 9 nucleotides align to TRBD1. The CDR3 spans 16 residues. Per the germline V gene, CDR1 is SGHNT and CDR2 is YENEEA. The V segment lost 5 bases and the J segment 1 base; nucleotides outside the gene matches: 7. The CDR3 coding sequence is TGTGCCAGCAGCCCAGGGGGACAGGGTGGCACAGATACGCAGTATTTT. It yields the protein CASSPGGQGGTDTQYF.

The J gene is TRBJ2-7, the V gene TRBV7-9; D is ambiguous. The germline V and J ends were trimmed by 5 bases and 2 bases, with 13 bases remaining between them. CDR1 and CDR2 from the germline V gene are SEHNR and FQNEAQ (reference sequence). The CDR3 is made up of 14 amino acids. CDR3 sequence (DNA): TGTGCCAGCAGCCCCCGTAACACACCCTACGAGCAGTACTTC. It is translated as CASSPRNTPYEQYF.